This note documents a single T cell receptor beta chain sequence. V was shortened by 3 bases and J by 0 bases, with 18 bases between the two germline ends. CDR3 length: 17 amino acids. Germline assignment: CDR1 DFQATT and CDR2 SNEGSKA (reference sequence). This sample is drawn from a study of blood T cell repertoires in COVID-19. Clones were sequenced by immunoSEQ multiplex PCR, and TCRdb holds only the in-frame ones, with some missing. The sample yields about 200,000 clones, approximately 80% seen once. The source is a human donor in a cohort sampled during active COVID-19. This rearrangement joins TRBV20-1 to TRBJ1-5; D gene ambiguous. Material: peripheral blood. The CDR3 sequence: CSASVQFPNYSNQPQHF. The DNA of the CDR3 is TGCAGTGCTAGTGTACAGTTTCCGAATTATAGCAATCAGCCCCAGCATTTT.